This T cell receptor (beta chain) emerged from a study of beta chain features in type 1 diabetes. General observations from the study: Within the patient group, naive, central memory and Treg TCRB repertoires appeared more similar to each other than within healthy donors.

Trimming cost V 6 bases and J 1 base; bases outside gene matches: 4. Germline V lookup: CDR1 SNHLY, CDR2 FYNNEI. The length of the CDR3 is 14 residues. Concerning this clone itself: What it binds is unknown.

Expressed TCRB transcripts were sequenced after all isolated RNA was converted to cDNA. Sequenced by immunoSEQ multiplex PCR; TCRdb stores in-frame clones only, minus some. The table records some 900,000 clones, roughly 15% of them present only once. The sample was naive CD4+ T cells from blood. The chain couples TRBV2 to TRBJ2-7; 9 bases are shared with TRBD1. This receptor was obtained from a young woman in good health. The CDR3 bases are TGTGCCAGCAGCGAGACAGGGGGTTCCTACGAGCAGTACTTC. It is translated as CASSETGGSYEQYF.